These 22 T cell receptor beta chains originate from one sample sequenced in a study of shared clonotypes between healthy human individuals. Here immunoSEQ multiplex PCR was the method, and the copy in TCRdb shows in-frame clones only, minus some. The data show some 2,000,000 clones, 90% to 95% seen once. Sequenced input: naive CD4+ T cells sorted from blood. Stated subset: CD45RA+ positively selected. The source of these receptors is a young man in good health.

The chain couples TRBV5-1 to TRBJ1-1; D unclear. The V end was cut by 8 bases, the J end by 6 bases, with 11 bases between. This CDR3 is built from 11 residues. The germline V gene encodes CDR1 SGHRS and CDR2 YFSETQ. DNA for the CDR3: TGCGCCAGTTATTGGGTATCTGAAGCTTTCTTT. This encodes CASYWVSEAFF.

This chain links TRBV28 with TRBJ1-5; the match to TRBD1 covers 7 bases. CDR1 is MDHEN and CDR2 is SYDVKM in the germline V gene. The CDR3 consists of 14 residues. V trimming: 3 bases; J trimming: 3 bases; junction bases outside the gene matches: 2. This CDR3 reads CASSLGQTNQPQHF. The CDR3 DNA sequence: TGTGCCAGCAGTTTGGGACAGACCAATCAGCCCCAGCATTTT. Together with reference TRBV28 and TRBJ1-5, the CDR3 gives the full variable domain: DVKVTQSSRYLVKRTGEKVFLECVQDMDHENMFWYRQDPGLGLRLIYFSYDVKMKEKGDIPEGYSVSREKKERFSLILESASTNQTSMYLCASSLGQTNQPQHFGDGTRLSIL.

With regard to this clone: The same CDR3 is also encoded by other DNA sequences in this sample. V is TRBV2 and J is TRBJ1-5; no clear D. The CDR3 is 14 amino acids. V lost 3 bases and J lost 0, with 6 bases in between. Per the germline V gene, CDR1 is SNHLY and CDR2 is FYNNEI. DNA for the CDR3: TGTGCCAGCAGTGAGAGTTATAGCAATCAGCCCCAGCATTTT. Translated, it gives CASSESYSNQPQHF.

The V call is TRBV30, the J call TRBJ1-5; the D is unclear. V shed 3 bases and J shed 1 base, with 10 bases lying between them. CDR1 is GTSNPN, CDR2 SVGIG, per germline (reference sequence). The CDR3 totals 14 residues. CDR3 coding DNA: TGTGCCTGGAGCGAGGACCTAAGCAATCAGCCCCAGCATTTT. This gives the protein CAWSEDLSNQPQHF.

The sample holds many counts of this clone. The gene calls are TRBV11-2 and TRBJ1-1; D call uncertain. Trimming pared 0 bases from V and 6 bases from J, leaving 8 bases between. The V gene's germline CDR1 is SGHAT and CDR2 FQNNGV. The CDR3 has 13 amino acids. CDR3 residues: CASSLDLTAEAFF. CDR3 coding DNA: TGTGCCAGCAGCTTAGATCTAACTGCTGAAGCTTTCTTT.

The chain joins TRBV5-1 to TRBJ2-1; D gene ambiguous. V was pared by 0 bases and J by 5 bases, with 15 bases between. The CDR3 is 16 amino acids. CDR1 is SGHRS and CDR2 is YFSETQ in the germline V gene. The chain's CDR3 is CASSLGRERPHNEQFF. As DNA, the CDR3 is TGCGCCAGCAGCTTGGGGAGAGAGAGGCCCCACAATGAGCAGTTCTTC.

V usage is TRBV18 and J usage is TRBJ1-6; no clear D gene. The CDR3 sequence is 13 residues long. V was trimmed by 3 bases and J by 8 bases, leaving 8 bases between them. Germline-derived CDR1 and CDR2 are KGHSH and LQKENI. CDR3 nucleotides: TGTGCCAGCTCACCGGCGCCGGATTCACCCCTCCACTTT. Translation: CASSPAPDSPLHF. The whole variable domain, filled in from reference TRBV18 and TRBJ1-6, reads NAGVMQNPRHLVRRRGQEARLRCSPMKGHSHVYWYRQLPEEGLKFMVYLQKENIIDESGMPKERFSAEFPKEGPSILRIQQVVRGDSAAYFCASSPAPDSPLHFGNGTRLTVT.

The rearrangement joins TRBV5-1 to TRBJ2-7; 7 nucleotides agree with TRBD1. Germline V gene lookup returns CDR1 SGHRS and CDR2 YFSETQ. Losses at the gene ends were 4 bases for V and 7 bases for J; bases not matched to a gene: 5. The CDR3 totals 12 residues. Here the CDR3 reads CASSLQGVEQYF. Here the CDR3 DNA reads TGCGCCAGCAGCCTTCAGGGGGTTGAGCAGTACTTC.

The V call is TRBV5-4, the J call TRBJ1-5, with D possibly being TRBD1 (5 bases). This CDR3 contains 14 residues. Trimming stripped 0 bases from V and 5 bases from J, with 9 bases between. CDR1 is SGHNT and CDR2 is YYREEE in the germline V gene (reference sequence). This CDR3 is CASSLGGSDQPQHF. For the CDR3, the DNA is TGTGCCAGCAGCTTGGGGGGGAGCGATCAGCCCCAGCATTTT.

This sequence joins TRBV5-4 and TRBJ1-1; 7 bases fit TRBD1. Germline assignment: CDR1 SGHNT and CDR2 YYREEE (reference sequence). The CDR3 has 16 residues. The V gene end was trimmed by 3 bases and the J gene end by 2 bases; junction bases not matched to a gene: 10. CDR3 sequence (DNA): TGTGCCAGCAGCTCGAACCCCGGGACAGTCAACACTGAAGCTTTCTTT. Translated, it gives CASSSNPGTVNTEAFF.

The V call is TRBV7-9, the J call TRBJ1-1, with D unresolved. V lost 4 bases and J lost 5, with 11 bases in between. The CDR3 consists of 13 residues. Per germline, CDR1 SEHNR and CDR2 FQNEAQ (reference sequence). CDR3 in amino acids: CASSWGKGTEAFF. CDR3 DNA sequence: TGTGCCAGCAGCTGGGGAAAAGGAACTGAAGCTTTCTTT.

V is TRBV28 and J is TRBJ1-4, with 11 bases that match TRBD1. This CDR3 has 15 amino acids. J was trimmed by 8 bases and V by 4 bases; bases with no gene match: 6. Germline-derived CDR1 and CDR2 are MDHEN and SYDVKM. The DNA of the CDR3 is TGTGCCAGCAGTTCCCGTGGGACAGGGGGGGAAAAACTGTTTTTT. It translates to CASSSRGTGGEKLFF.

The gene calls are TRBV5-4 and TRBJ1-1; D not resolved. Trimming shortened V by 0 bases and J by 5 bases, and 8 bases separated the two germline ends. The germline V gene encodes CDR1 SGHNT and CDR2 YYREEE (reference sequence). The length of the CDR3 is 13 residues. The CDR3 loop reads CASSLGLATEAFF. CDR3 coding DNA: TGTGCCAGCAGCTTGGGGTTAGCGACTGAAGCTTTCTTT.

The gene calls are TRBV9 and TRBJ2-1; 7 nucleotides match TRBD1. V trimming: 4 bases; J trimming: 8 bases; junction bases outside the gene matches: 9. Germline V gene lookup returns CDR1 SGDLS and CDR2 YYNGEE. CDR3 length: 14 amino acids. CDR3 in amino acids: CASSLEGAWDEQFF. In DNA form, the CDR3 reads TGTGCCAGCAGCCTAGAGGGGGCCTGGGATGAGCAGTTCTTC.

The rearrangement uses TRBV30 and TRBJ1-3, with 8 positions matching TRBD1. The CDR3 extends over 16 amino acids. CDR1 is GTSNPN and CDR2 is SVGIG in the germline V gene (reference sequence). The V gene end was trimmed by 3 bases and the J gene end by 2 bases; junction bases not matched to a gene: 9. The chain's CDR3 is CAWSQRTGRTGNTIYF. CDR3 nucleotides: TGTGCCTGGAGCCAGAGGACAGGGAGAACTGGAAACACCATATATTTT.

This sequence joins TRBV6-6 and TRBJ1-2; 10 positions agree with TRBD1. Germline lookup yields CDR1 MNHNY and CDR2 SVGAGI (reference sequence). The CDR3 has 16 residues. V was clipped by 8 bases and J by 1 base; unmatched bases: 10. The CDR3 spells CASYGTGEGYNYGYTF. The CDR3 DNA is TGTGCCAGCTACGGGACAGGGGAGGGATATAACTATGGCTACACCTTC.

Remarks on this clone: A read error is possible here, since a much larger clone lies one base away. CDR3 in amino acids: CASSSRLNTEAFF. The CDR3, as DNA: TGTGCCAGCAGCTCCCGTTTGAACACTGAAGCTTTCTTT. The rearrangement links TRBV11-1 to TRBJ1-1; D is unclear. Germline V gene data show CDR1 as SGHAT and CDR2 as FQDESV (reference sequence). The germline V and J ends were trimmed by 4 bases and 0 bases, with 6 bases remaining between them. The CDR3 is 13 amino acids.

The gene calls are TRBV18 and TRBJ2-1; D call uncertain. There are 13 residues in the CDR3. Germline CDR1 is KGHSH and CDR2 is LQKENI. V was trimmed by 4 bases and J by 5 bases, leaving 9 bases between them. The CDR3 nucleotides are TGTGCCAGCTCACTGGACCAAAACAATGAGCAGTTCTTC. Translated: CASSLDQNNEQFF.

V and J are TRBV2 and TRBJ2-7; 8 bases agree with TRBD1. Germline values: CDR1 SNHLY, CDR2 FYNNEI. The trim removed 4 bases at V and 5 bases at J, leaving 10 bases unmatched. The CDR3 loop spans 15 amino acids. The CDR3 region has the DNA TGTGCCAGCAGTGCTATGGCAGGGGGCATCGACGAGCAGTACTTC. Protein sequence: CASSAMAGGIDEQYF.

CDR3 loop: CASSLPGQGKYEQYF. The CDR3 bases are TGTGCCAGCAGTCTACCGGGACAGGGGAAATACGAGCAGTACTTC. J is TRBJ2-7 and V is TRBV6-6; TRBD1 matches 10 bases. V shed 5 bases, J shed 4 bases, and the junction held 8 bases outside the gene matches. Germline lookup yields CDR1 MNHNY and CDR2 SVGAGI (reference sequence). The CDR3 is 15 amino acids.

The chain links TRBV2 to TRBJ2-3; no firm D call. Germline-derived CDR1 and CDR2 are SNHLY and FYNNEI. Between the trimmed V and J ends, which lost 5 bases and 3 bases, there was a span of 12 bases. This CDR3 has 14 amino acids. For the CDR3, the DNA is TGTGCCAGCAGTTTGACTCAGCCGACAGATACGCAGTATTTT. This translates into CASSLTQPTDTQYF.

A remark on this clone: The sample holds other DNA sequences that translate to the same CDR3. The J gene is TRBJ2-7, the V gene TRBV30; D is undetermined. Germline CDR1 GTSNPN, CDR2 SVGIG (reference sequence). The length of the CDR3 is 12 residues. The V and J ends lost 1 base and 1 base respectively, with 5 bases between them. CDR3 in amino acids: CAWSGGSYEQYF. CDR3 DNA sequence: TGTGCCTGGAGTGGCGGTTCCTACGAGCAGTACTTC.